This TCR beta chain was sequenced during a study of Tregs in tolerant kidney transplant recipients. Study in general: Mixed chimerism was transient after nonmyeloablative marrow transplants from related graft donors.

Germline V gene lookup returns CDR1 SEHNR and CDR2 FQNEAQ (reference sequence). V was clipped by 5 bases and J by 2 bases, with 10 bases between them. CDR3 length: 14 amino acids. Using immunoSEQ multiplex PCR, the repertoire was profiled, and TCRdb retains in-frame clones only, with some absent. Of around 78,000 clones listed, 75% to 95% were seen once; the top ten hold approximately 0.33%. Thawed PBMCs were FACS-sorted into unstimulated CD4+CD25+CD127- regulatory T cells, CD4+CD25- non-regulatory cells, CD4 and CD8 cells. The receptor was isolated from a human donor who received a combined kidney and bone marrow transplant. The source was Tregs from blood, collected before the transplant. The chain is built from TRBV7-9 and TRBJ2-4; maybe TRBD1 (5 bases). The chain's CDR3 is CASSLDTSKNIQYF. CDR3 coding DNA: TGTGCCAGCAGCCTGGACACCTCCAAAAACATTCAGTACTTC. Full variable domain (missing parts from reference TRBV7-9 and TRBJ2-4): DTGVSQNPRHKITKRGQNVTFRCDPISEHNRLYWYRQTLGQGPEFLTYFQNEAQLEKSRLLSDRFSAERPKGSFSTLEIQRTEQGDSAMYLCASSLDTSKNIQYFGAGTRLSVL.